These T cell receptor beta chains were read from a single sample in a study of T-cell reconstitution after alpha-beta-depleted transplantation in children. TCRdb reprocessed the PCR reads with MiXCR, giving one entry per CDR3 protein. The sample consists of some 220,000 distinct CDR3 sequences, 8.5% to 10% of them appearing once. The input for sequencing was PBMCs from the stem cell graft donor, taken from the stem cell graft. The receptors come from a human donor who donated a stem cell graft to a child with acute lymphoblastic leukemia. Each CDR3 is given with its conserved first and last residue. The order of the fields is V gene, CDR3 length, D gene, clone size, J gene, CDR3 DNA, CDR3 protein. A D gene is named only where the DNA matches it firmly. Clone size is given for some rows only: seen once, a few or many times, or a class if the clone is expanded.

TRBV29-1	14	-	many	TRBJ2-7	TGCAGCGTACTAGGACAGACCAGCTCCTACGAGCAGTACTTC	CSVLGQTSSYEQYF
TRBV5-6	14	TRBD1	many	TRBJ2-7	TGTGCCAGCAGCCCGGACAGGGGCTCCTACGAGCAGTACTTC	CASSPDRGSYEQYF
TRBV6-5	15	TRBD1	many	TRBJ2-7	TGTGCCAGCAGGCCCTCGGGACAGGGCTCCTACGAGCAGTACTTC	CASRPSGQGSYEQYF
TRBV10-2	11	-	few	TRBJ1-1	TGCGCCAGCAGTCCCGGAGCACAGGCTTTCTTT	CASSPGAQAFF
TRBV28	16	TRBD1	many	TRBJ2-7	TGTGCCAGCAGTTTCGAGACAGGGTCGCTTTCCTACGAGCAGTACTTC	CASSFETGSLSYEQYF
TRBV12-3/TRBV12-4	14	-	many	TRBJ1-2	TGTGCCAGCAGTTTGACAGGAGCTAACTATGGCTACACCTTC	CASSLTGANYGYTF
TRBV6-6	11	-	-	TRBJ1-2	TGTGCCAGCAGTCCCCCGGGGGGCTACACCTTC	CASSPPGGYTF
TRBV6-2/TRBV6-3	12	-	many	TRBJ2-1	TGTGCCAGCAGCCCATTCCACAATGAGCAGTTCTTC	CASSPFHNEQFF
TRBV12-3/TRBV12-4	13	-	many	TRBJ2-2	TGTGCCAGCGGAAACCGGGACACCGGGGAGCTGTTTTTT	CASGNRDTGELFF
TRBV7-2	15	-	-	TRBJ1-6	TGTGCCAGCAGCCTCGGCCAACTTGGCGATTCACCCCTCCACTTT	CASSLGQLGDSPLHF
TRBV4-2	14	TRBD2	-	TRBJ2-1	TGTGCCAGCAGCCAAGGACTAGCGGCGAATGAGCAGTTCTTC	CASSQGLAANEQFF
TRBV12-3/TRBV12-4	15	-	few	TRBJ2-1	TGTGCCAGCAGTTTTCTGGAGCACTCCTACAATGAGCAGTTCTTC	CASSFLEHSYNEQFF
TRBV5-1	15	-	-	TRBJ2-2	TGCGCCAGCAGCTTGGTGGGGGATTCAACCGGGGAGCTGTTTTTT	CASSLVGDSTGELFF
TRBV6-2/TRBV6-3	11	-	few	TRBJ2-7	TGTGCCAGCAGCCTCAGCAGCGAGCAGTACTTC	CASSLSSEQYF
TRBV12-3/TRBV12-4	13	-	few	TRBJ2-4	TGTGCCAGCAGGGAGGCCAGGGAGGTCATTCAGTACTTC	CASREAREVIQYF
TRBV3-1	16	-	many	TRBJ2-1	TGTGCCAGCAGCCAAGTGGTTGGTGGGATTTACAATGAGCAGTTCTTC	CASSQVVGGIYNEQFF
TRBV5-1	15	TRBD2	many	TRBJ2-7	TGCGCCAGCAGCTTGGGACTAGCGGGGGCCTACGAGCAGTACTTC	CASSLGLAGAYEQYF
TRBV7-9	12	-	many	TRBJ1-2	TGTGCCAGCAGCTTAGAGGGTAGTGGCTACACCTTC	CASSLEGSGYTF
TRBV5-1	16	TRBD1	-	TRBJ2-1	TGCGCCAGCACTCCCCTGGGGACAGGGACTGGGAATGAGCAGTTCTTC	CASTPLGTGTGNEQFF
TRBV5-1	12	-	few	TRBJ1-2	TGCGCCAGCAGCTTGGCCTCCTATGGCTACACCTTC	CASSLASYGYTF
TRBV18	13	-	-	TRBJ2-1	TGTGCCAGCTCACCACCGTCCTACAATGAGCAGTTCTTC	CASSPPSYNEQFF
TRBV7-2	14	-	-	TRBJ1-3	TGTGCCAGCAGTGACCGGACCTCTGGAAACACCATATATTTT	CASSDRTSGNTIYF
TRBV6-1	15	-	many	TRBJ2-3	TGTGCCAGCAGTCCCCCCGGGGTGGGCACAGATACGCAGTATTTT	CASSPPGVGTDTQYF
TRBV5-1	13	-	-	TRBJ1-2	TGCGCCAGCAGCTTGGACAGGATTAATGGCTACACCTTC	CASSLDRINGYTF
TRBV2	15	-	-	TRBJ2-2	TGTGCCAGCAGTGAAGTGGGGGGGGCCGCCGGGGAGCTGTTTTTT	CASSEVGGAAGELFF
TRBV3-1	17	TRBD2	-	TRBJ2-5	TGTGCCAGCACCCACGGAGATCTAGCGGCTCCAAAAGAGACCCAGTACTTC	CASTHGDLAAPKETQYF
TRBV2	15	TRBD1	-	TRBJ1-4	TGTGCCAGCACCCCCGAGGGGGCCCTTTCAGAAAAACTGTTTTTT	CASTPEGALSEKLFF
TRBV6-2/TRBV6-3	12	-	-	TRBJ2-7	TGTGCCAGCAGAGGCAGGTTCAACGAGCAGTACTTC	CASRGRFNEQYF
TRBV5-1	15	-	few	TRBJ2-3	TGCGCCAGCAGCTTGTTAGGGTCGATCACAGATACGCAGTATTTT	CASSLLGSITDTQYF
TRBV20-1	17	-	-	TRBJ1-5	TGCAGTGCTAGAGATTCCAGCGCGGGGTATAGCAATCAGCCCCAGCATTTT	CSARDSSAGYSNQPQHF
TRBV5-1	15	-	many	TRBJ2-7	TGCGCCAGCAGCGGCGGGACAGCCAGAACCTACGAGCAGTACTTC	CASSGGTARTYEQYF
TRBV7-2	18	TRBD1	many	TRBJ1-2	TGTGCCAGCAGCAAGGGAGATCCGGGACAGGGGGCGCTGTATGGCTACACCTTC	CASSKGDPGQGALYGYTF
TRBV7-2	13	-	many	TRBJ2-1	TGTGCCAGTAAAATACCGGCTGACAATGAGCAGTTCTTC	CASKIPADNEQFF
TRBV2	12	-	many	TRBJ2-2	TGTGCCAGCAGCAGGGTCACCGGGGAGCTGTTTTTT	CASSRVTGELFF
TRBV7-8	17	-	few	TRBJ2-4	TGTGCCAGCAGCTTAGGAGGGCGGGGACTAGCCAAAAACATTCAGTACTTC	CASSLGGRGLAKNIQYF
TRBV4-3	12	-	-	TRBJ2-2	TGCGCCAGCAGCCCCAGATCGGGGGAGCTGTTTTTT	CASSPRSGELFF
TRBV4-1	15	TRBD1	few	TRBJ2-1	TGCGCCAGCAGCCCCGGGACAGGGACAAGGAATGAGCAGTTCTTC	CASSPGTGTRNEQFF
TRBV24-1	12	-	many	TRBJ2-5	TGTGCCACCAGTGATTTGCAGGGACCCCAGTACTTC	CATSDLQGPQYF
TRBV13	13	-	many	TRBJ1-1	TGTGCCAGCAGCACCAGACCGAGAGCCGAAGCTTTCTTT	CASSTRPRAEAFF
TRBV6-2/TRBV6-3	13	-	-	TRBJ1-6	TGTGCCAGCAGTTACTCGGGAAATTCACCCCTCCACTTT	CASSYSGNSPLHF
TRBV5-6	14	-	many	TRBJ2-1	TGTGCCAGCAGCTTGTTTGGGGAATTCAATGAGCAGTTCTTC	CASSLFGEFNEQFF